What follows describes a single TCR beta chain. The clone's antigen remains unknown. Base quality data are lacking; no much larger clone is found one base away. The sample belongs to a study of tumor-infiltrating lymphocytes in primary liver carcinoma (dated by TCRdb to 2016 to 2017). About the study as a whole: The five patients, three men and two women aged 30 to 69 years, had hepatocellular carcinoma (four) or combined HCC and intrahepatic cholangiocarcinoma (one). TCRbeta repertoire sequencing covered 35 or so specimens from 5 patients: about 25 tumor regions, 5 adjacent noncancerous liver tissues and 5 peripheral blood samples. To link TCRbeta repertoire diversity to the local molecular phenotype, the 25 or so tumor region samples were profiled with Agilent mRNA microarrays. Technical replicate repertoires showed high reproducibility, with mean shared-clone rates roughly 0.88 and correlation coefficients above 0.95. Samples yielded roughly 3.5 to 8 million productive TCRbeta reads; read depth did not differ significantly between tissue types. The tumors of the five patients were staged as T1-T3 N0M0, with maximum diameters ranging from 4.2 to 10 cm. TCRbeta repertoire sequencing, expression microarrays and whole-exome sequencing were combined in the study across five regions of each liver tumor, with adjacent normal tissue and blood also included.

A constant-region primer and ProtoScript II reverse transcriptase were used to reverse-transcribe TCRbeta-specific cDNA from approximately 550 ng total RNA. Construction of the TCRbeta libraries relied on three nested rounds of multiplex PCR, following a slightly modified ARM-PCR procedure. Each of the first two PCR rounds ran for about 10 cycles and used multiplex TRBV1-TRBV30 forward primers together with a Cbeta reverse primer. Sample barcodes and Illumina adapters were added in a final 25-cycle PCR with Deep VentR polymerase. Before sequencing, amplicons of 200-500 bp were gel-purified using a QIAquick gel extraction kit. The TCRbeta amplicons were sequenced with 250-bp paired-end reads on an Illumina HiSeq 2500. From the authors' description of their analysis: Quality trimming of reads was performed with Trimmomatic v0.33, and paired reads were merged with FLASH v1.2.11 so that full CDR3 sequences could be recovered. V, D and J germline segments were assigned to the rearranged TCRbeta sequences using MiGEC v1.2.1b. Clonotype statistics and Shannon-Wiener diversity indices were calculated with VDJtools v1.0.0. To reduce sampling bias, subsequent analyses other than the diversity analysis used only the 250 most abundant clonotypes in each sample. The public sequencing data were trimmed at Q25 with fastp and processed into clonotypes with MiXCR by TCRdb, which kept only in-frame beta chains. Records with the same CDR3 protein are collapsed into one entry carrying the most frequent genes and DNA. The V and J calls, along with clone size, are taken from TCRdb and not from the paper's own processing. For this sample there are about 130,000 distinct CDR3 sequences; around 60% appear just once. Less than 10% of the sample goes to the ten largest clones.

On the study overall, not on this receptor specifically: Comparison of CD4+ and CD8+ T cell repertoires was precluded by the use of bulk unsorted samples. Only about 7.5-24% of top clones were found in all five regions of a tumor, suggesting spatial heterogeneity of tumor-infiltrating T cells. Only a few patients were included in the study, and the authors note that the findings should be validated in a larger study. Repertoire overlap was higher between tumor regions (mean around 36%) than tumor-adjacent (roughly 17%) or tumor-blood (approximately 14%) pairs, consistent with antigen-driven expansion. The top 250 clones accounted for a significantly greater share of the repertoire in tumors than in blood (p = 0.039). Only the TCR beta chain was sequenced, which likely underestimates true repertoire diversity because unpaired alpha chains were not captured.

Total RNA and DNA were co-extracted without cell sorting from roughly 20-30 mg of bulk tissue using the AllPrep DNA/RNA mini kit. Between late 2015 and 2016, 4 or 5 patients in China with histopathologically diagnosed primary liver carcinoma had their tumors surgically resected. Chronic HBV infection was present in the patients, and the patients were treatment-naive at sampling. Each tumor was sampled at five spatially separated regions: the superior, inferior, left-lateral and right-lateral poles and the tumor centre. According to histology, viable tumor cells made up more than 85% of every tumor sample. Fresh tumor and adjacent tissue pieces were bisected; one half was stored in RNAlater at -80°C, the other sent for histology. V was cut back by 11 bases and J by 1 base, leaving a gap of 24 bases between them. Via the germline V gene, CDR1 is SGHNT and CDR2 YENEEA. From its cysteine to its phenylalanine, the CDR3 spans 17 amino acids. Here the CDR3 DNA is all that survives: 51 bases in frame from base 1.

The chain links TRBV11-3 with TRBJ2-1; the D gene is tentatively TRBD1 or TRBD2, each matching 5 bases. Sequencing was performed on liver tumor tissue from sampling region 3. Reading the label with the study, this specimen's cell subset or site is: tumor region T3, left-lateral pole. This sequence was found in a woman aged 55-70 years with primary liver carcinoma and hepatitis B virus infection. DNA sequence: TGTGCCGACAGCTTAGGGTTCGGCGGGCCTTCCTACAATGAGCAGTTCTTC. It specifies CADSLGFGGPSYNEQFF.